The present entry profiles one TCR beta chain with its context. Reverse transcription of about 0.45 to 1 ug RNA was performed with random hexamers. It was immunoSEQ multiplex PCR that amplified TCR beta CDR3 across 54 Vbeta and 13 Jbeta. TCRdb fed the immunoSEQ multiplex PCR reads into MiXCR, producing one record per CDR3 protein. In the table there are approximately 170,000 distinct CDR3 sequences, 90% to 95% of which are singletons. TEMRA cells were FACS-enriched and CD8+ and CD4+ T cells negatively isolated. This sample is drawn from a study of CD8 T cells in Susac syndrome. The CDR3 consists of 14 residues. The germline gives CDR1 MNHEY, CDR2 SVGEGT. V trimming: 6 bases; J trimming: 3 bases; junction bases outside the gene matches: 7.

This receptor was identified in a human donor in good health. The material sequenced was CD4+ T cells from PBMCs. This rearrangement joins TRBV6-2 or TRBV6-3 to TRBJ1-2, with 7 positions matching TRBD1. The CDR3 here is CASRSTGTDYGYTF. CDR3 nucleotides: TGTGCCAGCAGGTCCACCGGGACAGACTATGGCTACACCTTC.